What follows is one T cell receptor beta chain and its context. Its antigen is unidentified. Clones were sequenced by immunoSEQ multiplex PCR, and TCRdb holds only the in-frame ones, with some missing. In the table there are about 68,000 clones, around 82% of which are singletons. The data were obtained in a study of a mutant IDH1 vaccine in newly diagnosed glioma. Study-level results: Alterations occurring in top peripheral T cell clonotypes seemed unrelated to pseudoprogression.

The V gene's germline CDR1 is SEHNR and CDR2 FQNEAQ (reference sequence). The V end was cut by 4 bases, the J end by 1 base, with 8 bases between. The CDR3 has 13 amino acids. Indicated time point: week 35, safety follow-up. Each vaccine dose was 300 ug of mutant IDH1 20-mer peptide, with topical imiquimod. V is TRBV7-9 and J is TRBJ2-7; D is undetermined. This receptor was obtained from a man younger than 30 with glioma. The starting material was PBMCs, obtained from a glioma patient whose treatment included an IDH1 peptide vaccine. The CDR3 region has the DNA TGTGCCAGCAGCTCCCCGGCTTCCTACGAGCAGTACTTC. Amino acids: CASSSPASYEQYF. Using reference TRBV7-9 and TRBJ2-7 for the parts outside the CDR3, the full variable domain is DTGVSQNPRHKITKRGQNVTFRCDPISEHNRLYWYRQTLGQGPEFLTYFQNEAQLEKSRLLSDRFSAERPKGSFSTLEIQRTEQGDSAMYLCASSSPASYEQYFGPGTRLTVT.